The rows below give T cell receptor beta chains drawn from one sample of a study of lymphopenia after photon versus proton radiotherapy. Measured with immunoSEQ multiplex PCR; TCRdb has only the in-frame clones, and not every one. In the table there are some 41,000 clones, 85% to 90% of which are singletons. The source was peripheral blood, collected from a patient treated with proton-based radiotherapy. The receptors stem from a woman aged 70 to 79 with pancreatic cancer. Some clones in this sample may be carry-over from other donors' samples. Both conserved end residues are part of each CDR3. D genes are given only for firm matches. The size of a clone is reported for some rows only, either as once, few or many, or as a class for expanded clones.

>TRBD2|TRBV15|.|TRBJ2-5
CATSRKREATVETQYF
TGTGCCACCAGTAGAAAGCGGGAGGCCACCGTGGAGACCCAGTACTTC
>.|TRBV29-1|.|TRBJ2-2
CSVRDRSTGELFF
TGCAGCGTTAGGGACCGAAGCACCGGGGAGCTGTTTTTT
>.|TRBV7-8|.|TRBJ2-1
CASGGRVANEQFF
TGTGCCAGCGGTGGCAGGGTAGCCAATGAGCAGTTCTTC
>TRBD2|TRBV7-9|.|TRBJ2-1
CASSRYTSGLYNEQFF
TGTGCCAGCAGCCGTTATACTAGCGGGTTATACAATGAGCAGTTCTTC
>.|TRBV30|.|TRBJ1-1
CAWSVGSRIVSTEAFF
TGTGCCTGGAGTGTAGGATCACGTATAGTCAGTACTGAAGCTTTCTTT
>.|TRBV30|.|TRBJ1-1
CAWDLGGRMEAFF
TGTGCCTGGGACTTGGGGGGCAGAATGGAAGCTTTCTTT
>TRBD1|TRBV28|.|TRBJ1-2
CASNRGQGFYGYTF
TGTGCCAGCAATCGGGGACAGGGTTTCTATGGCTACACCTTC
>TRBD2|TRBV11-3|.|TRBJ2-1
CASSFTGTSGYNEQFF
TGTGCCAGCAGCTTTACCGGGACTAGCGGTTACAATGAGCAGTTCTTC
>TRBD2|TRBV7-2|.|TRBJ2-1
CASSVTSGSVNEQFF
TGTGCCAGCAGCGTGACTAGCGGGAGTGTAAATGAGCAGTTCTTC
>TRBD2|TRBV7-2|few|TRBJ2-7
CASSLGSGTSGTYEQYF
TGTGCCAGCAGCTTAGGGTCCGGGACTAGCGGGACCTACGAGCAGTACTTC
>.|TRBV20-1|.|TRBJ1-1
CSALSNTEAFF
TGCAGTGCCCTTAGTAACACTGAAGCTTTCTTT
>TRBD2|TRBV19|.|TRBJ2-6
CASTRASGDSGANVLTF
TGTGCCTCGACGCGGGCTAGCGGGGATTCTGGGGCCAACGTCCTGACTTTC
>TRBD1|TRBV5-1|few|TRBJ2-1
CASSSHVQGVYNEQFF
TGCGCCAGCAGCTCCCACGTGCAGGGGGTATACAATGAGCAGTTCTTC
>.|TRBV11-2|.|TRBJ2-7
CASSSQQIYEQYF
TGTGCCAGCAGCTCGCAGCAAATATACGAGCAGTACTTC
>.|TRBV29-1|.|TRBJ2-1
CSVPGHPGNEQFF
TGCAGCGTCCCGGGACACCCTGGGAATGAGCAGTTCTTC
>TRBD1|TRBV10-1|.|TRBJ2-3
CASTRDRASDTQYF
TGCGCCAGCACTCGGGACAGGGCTTCAGATACGCAGTATTTT
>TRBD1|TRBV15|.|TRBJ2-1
CATSRSTGGNYNEQFF
TGTGCCACCAGCAGATCAACAGGGGGTAACTACAATGAGCAGTTCTTC
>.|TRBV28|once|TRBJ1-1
CASSFRTGNTEAFF
TGTGCCAGCAGTTTTCGAACAGGGAACACTGAAGCTTTCTTT
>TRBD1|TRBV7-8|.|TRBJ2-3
CASSLVGTAPGTDTQYF
TGTGCCAGCAGCTTAGTAGGGACAGCCCCTGGCACAGATACGCAGTATTTT
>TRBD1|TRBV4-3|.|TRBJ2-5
CASSQGQGQGETQYF
TGCGCCAGCAGCCAGGGACAGGGGCAGGGGGAGACCCAGTACTTC
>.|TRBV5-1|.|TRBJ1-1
CASSLRGGTEAFF
TGCGCCAGCAGCTTGCGGGGCGGCACTGAAGCTTTCTTT
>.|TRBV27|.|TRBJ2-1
CASSPRFVGEQFF
TGTGCCAGCAGTCCACGGTTCGTTGGGGAGCAGTTCTTC
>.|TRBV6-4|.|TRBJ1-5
CASSDRSWARGPQHF
TGTGCCAGCAGTGACCGATCATGGGCACGGGGGCCCCAGCATTTT
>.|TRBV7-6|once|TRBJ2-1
CASSTGIPPVANNEQFF
TGTGCCAGCAGCACTGGGATACCCCCGGTCGCCAACAATGAGCAGTTCTTC
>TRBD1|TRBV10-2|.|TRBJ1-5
CASSDQGQGKNQPQHF
TGCGCCAGCAGCGACCAGGGACAGGGGAAGAATCAGCCCCAGCATTTT
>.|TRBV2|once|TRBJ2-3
CASSDGAASTDTQYF
TGTGCCAGCAGTGATGGAGCGGCTAGCACAGATACGCAGTATTTT
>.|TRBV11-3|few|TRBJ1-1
CASSLGQTMNTEAFF
TGTGCCAGCAGCTTAGGGCAGACGATGAACACTGAAGCTTTCTTT
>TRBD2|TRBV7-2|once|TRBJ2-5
CASSPRTSGRGETQYF
TGTGCCAGCAGCCCCAGGACTAGCGGGAGGGGAGAGACCCAGTACTTC
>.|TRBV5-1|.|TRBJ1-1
CASSLAGFNTEAFF
TGCGCCAGCAGCTTGGCGGGGTTTAACACTGAAGCTTTCTTT
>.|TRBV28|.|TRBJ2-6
CASSSRFWANVLTF
TGTGCCAGCAGTTCCCGATTCTGGGCCAACGTCCTGACTTTC
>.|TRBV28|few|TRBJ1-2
CASHEGGTINYGYTF
TGTGCCAGTCATGAGGGGGGGACAATAAACTATGGCTACACCTTC
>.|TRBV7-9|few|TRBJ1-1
CASSSPQGGNTEAFF
TGTGCCAGCAGCTCTCCCCAAGGGGGAAACACTGAAGCTTTCTTT
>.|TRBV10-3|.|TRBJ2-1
CAISGGGEQFF
TGTGCCATCAGTGGCGGAGGGGAGCAGTTCTTC
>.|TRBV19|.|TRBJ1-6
CASSSNRDIGYSPLHF
TGTGCCAGTAGCTCGAACCGGGACATCGGTTATTCACCCCTCCACTTT
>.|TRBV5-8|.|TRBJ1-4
CASSLARSGPNEKLFF
TGTGCCAGCAGCTTGGCAAGGTCGGGGCCTAATGAAAAACTGTTTTTT
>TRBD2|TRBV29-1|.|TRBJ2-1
CSSKGLAGNEQFF
TGCAGCTCAAAAGGACTAGCTGGTAATGAGCAGTTCTTC
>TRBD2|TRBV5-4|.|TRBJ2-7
CASSLAGRAYEQYF
TGTGCCAGCAGCTTGGCCGGGAGGGCATACGAGCAGTACTTC
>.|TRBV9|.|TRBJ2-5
CASSAPGRWPETQYF
TGTGCCAGCAGCGCACCGGGACGGTGGCCAGAGACCCAGTACTTC
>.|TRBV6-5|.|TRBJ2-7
CASSYSQTDRTYEQYF
TGTGCCAGCAGTTACTCCCAGACGGACAGAACCTACGAGCAGTACTTC
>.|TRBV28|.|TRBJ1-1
CASSGRLFEAFF
TGTGCCAGCAGTGGTAGGCTATTTGAAGCTTTCTTT
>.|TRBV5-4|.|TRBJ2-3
CASSLKETRGADTQYF
TGTGCCAGCAGCTTGAAAGAGACACGAGGGGCAGATACGCAGTATTTT
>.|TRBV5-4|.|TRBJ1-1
CASSLVGRENTEAFF
TGTGCCAGCAGCTTGGTAGGCAGGGAGAACACTGAAGCTTTCTTT
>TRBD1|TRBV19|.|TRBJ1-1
CASSGQGARTEAFF
TGTGCCAGTAGTGGACAGGGGGCCCGAACTGAAGCTTTCTTT
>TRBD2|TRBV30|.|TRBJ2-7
CARASGLAGSEQYF
TGTGCCCGAGCCTCGGGACTAGCGGGAAGCGAGCAGTACTTC
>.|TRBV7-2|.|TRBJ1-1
CASSLEHLDTEAFF
TGTGCCAGCAGCTTAGAACACCTGGATACTGAAGCTTTCTTT
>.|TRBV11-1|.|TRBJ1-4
CASSYPSTTNEKLFF
TGTGCCAGCAGCTACCCCTCGACGACTAATGAAAAACTGTTTTTT
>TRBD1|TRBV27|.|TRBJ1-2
CASSPGGWGYTF
TGTGCCAGCAGTCCAGGGGGCTGGGGCTACACCTTC
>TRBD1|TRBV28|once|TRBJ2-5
CASSGTVTGTQETQYF
TGTGCCAGCAGTGGAACTGTGACAGGGACGCAAGAGACCCAGTACTTC
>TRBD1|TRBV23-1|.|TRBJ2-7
CASSSRQGWYEQYF
TGCGCCAGCAGTTCCCGACAGGGGTGGTACGAGCAGTACTTC
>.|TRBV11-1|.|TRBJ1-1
CASSSGTAQKVAFF
TGTGCCAGCAGCAGCGGGACTGCTCAAAAGGTAGCTTTCTTT
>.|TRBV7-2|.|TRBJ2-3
CASSSGRYTDTQYF
TGTGCCAGCAGCTCCGGACGGTACACAGATACGCAGTATTTT
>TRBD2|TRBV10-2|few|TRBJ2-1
CASSDGQKRLAGHEQFF
TGCGCCAGCAGTGACGGACAGAAACGACTAGCGGGCCATGAGCAGTTCTTC
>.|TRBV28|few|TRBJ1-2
CASSISGTPYGYTF
TGTGCCAGCAGTATCTCCGGGACGCCGTATGGCTACACCTTC
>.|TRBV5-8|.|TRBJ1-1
CASGLGNTEAFF
TGTGCCAGCGGTCTGGGAAACACTGAAGCTTTCTTT
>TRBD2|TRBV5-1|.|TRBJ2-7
CASSLVGGGSDEQYF
TGCGCCAGCAGCTTGGTGGGGGGAGGGAGCGACGAGCAGTACTTC